Listed below are T cell receptor beta chains from one sample, sequenced in a study of blood T cells in healthy people across ages. TCRdb re-called the 5' RACE reads through MiXCR, storing one row per CDR3 protein. The sample records 850,000 to 1,000,000 distinct CDR3 sequences, roughly 43% being singletons. Sequencing was performed on blood. These receptor sequences come from a man in his thirties or forties in good health. Each CDR3 is given with its conserved first and last residue.

V gene: TRBV20-1
J gene: TRBJ2-3
CDR3 protein: CSARTDCSSTDTQYF

V gene: TRBV20-1
J gene: TRBJ2-7
CDR3 protein: CSARDRFSNYEQYF

V gene: TRBV28
J gene: TRBJ2-3
CDR3 protein: CASSQPGTGGFGTDTQYF

V gene: TRBV10-3
J gene: TRBJ1-4
CDR3 protein: CAISPGSGSRTNEKLFF

V gene: TRBV11-3
J gene: TRBJ2-3
CDR3 protein: CASSLPPSARRADTQYF

V gene: TRBV7-2
J gene: TRBJ2-7
CDR3 protein: CASSFPGLYEQYF

V gene: TRBV11-2
J gene: TRBJ2-7
CDR3 protein: CASSSDLYEQYF

V gene: TRBV28
J gene: TRBJ2-7
CDR3 protein: CASSLPSPEQYF

V gene: TRBV4-2
J gene: TRBJ2-1
CDR3 protein: CASSQGEGAPYNEQFF

V gene: TRBV9
J gene: TRBJ1-4
CDR3 protein: CASSVLEVLEKLFF

V gene: TRBV20-1
J gene: TRBJ2-7
CDR3 protein: CSADGGQFPYEQYF

V gene: TRBV9
J gene: TRBJ1-6
CDR3 protein: CASSARVEALNSPLHF

V gene: TRBV7-2
J gene: TRBJ2-2
CDR3 protein: CASSWRTGKGTGELFF

V gene: TRBV11-2
J gene: TRBJ2-4
CDR3 protein: CASSPQSRQAGNIQYF

V gene: TRBV24-1
J gene: TRBJ2-3
CDR3 protein: CATSDGTSGVLGDTQYF

V gene: TRBV12-3/TRBV12-4
J gene: TRBJ1-4
CDR3 protein: CASAWGRGGSTNEKLFF

V gene: TRBV29-1
J gene: TRBJ2-7
CDR3 protein: CSVEDRGRESYEQYF

V gene: TRBV7-2
J gene: TRBJ2-1
CDR3 protein: CASSYGGNQNEQFF

V gene: TRBV12-5
J gene: TRBJ2-3
CDR3 protein: CASGNQGALGTDTQYF

V gene: TRBV18
J gene: TRBJ2-1
CDR3 protein: CASSPRTPGTGVPNEQFF

V gene: TRBV7-2
J gene: TRBJ2-7
CDR3 protein: CASSPLGGAEQYF

V gene: TRBV6-1
J gene: TRBJ2-1
CDR3 protein: CASSEEFGGRDNEQFF

V gene: TRBV5-6
J gene: TRBJ2-3
CDR3 protein: CASRTLNRADTQYF